In this sample, the clone carrying this T cell receptor beta chain turned up many times. At one boundary the junction diverges from the germline segment, which might be a read error. Per the original methods: Reference gene primers were amplified, and this amplification served to estimate nucleated cell counts. TCRdb keeps only in-frame clones here, not all; method: immunoSEQ multiplex PCR. V and J calls and clone size follow that table, whereas D and trimming were derived from the DNA. Here the sample spans about 280,000 clones, roughly 89% being singletons. The data were obtained in a study of blood T cell repertoires in COVID-19. Turning to the study itself: Both acute and convalescent COVID-19 samples were obtained from the United States, Italy and Spain. Sources were T cells, B-cell-depleted T cells, or PBMCs; the material itself was cDNA or gDNA.

The receptor was isolated from a woman between 35 and 50 years old who had recovered from COVID-19. The material sequenced was peripheral blood.

Here the CDR3 DNA reads TGTGCCAGCAGCTTATCTGGCTCCGACAGGAGGTTT. Translated, it gives CASSLSGSDRRF. This rearrangement joins TRBV11-1 to TRBJ1-1; maybe TRBD1 (6 bases). CDR3 length equals 12 residues. CDR1 is SGHAT and CDR2 is FQDESV in the germline V gene (reference sequence).